These T cell receptor beta chains were read from a single sample in a study of cytomegalovirus exposure and HLA in healthy donors. Using immunoSEQ multiplex PCR, the repertoire was profiled, and TCRdb retains in-frame clones only, with some absent. Recorded for this sample: about 140,000 clones. The sequenced sample was PBMCs. These TCRs come from a male donor in good health and CMV-seronegative. The CDR3 runs from the conserved cysteine through the conserved F or W. The D gene is left open where the match is weak.

CDR3nt	CDR3aa	d_gene	v_gene	j_gene
TGTGCCAGCAGCCCACGACTAGCGGGTGTACCCTACGAGCAGTACTTC	CASSPRLAGVPYEQYF	TRBD2	TRBV9	TRBJ2-7
TGTGCCAGCAGCCCGCGGGACAGGGAGAATTCACCCCTCCACTTT	CASSPRDRENSPLHF	TRBD1	TRBV7-8	TRBJ1-6
TGTGCCAGCAGCTCCCCCCTGACTAGCGGGGCCGTCTACAATGAGCAGTTCTTC	CASSSPLTSGAVYNEQFF	TRBD2	TRBV7-2	TRBJ2-1
TGTGCCAGCAGCTTAGGGGGAGTGAGTTACGAGCAGTACTTC	CASSLGGVSYEQYF	.	TRBV7-2	TRBJ2-7
TGTGCCAGTAGTAAGATAGACAGGAGCAATCAGCCCCAGCATTTT	CASSKIDRSNQPQHF	.	TRBV19	TRBJ1-5
TGTGCCAGCAGTTATGGGGGGTCCTTCTCCTACGAGCAGTACTTC	CASSYGGSFSYEQYF	.	TRBV6-6	TRBJ2-7
TGTGCCTGGAGTGTGCGGGGTCCGCTTATCAATGAGCAGTTCTTC	CAWSVRGPLINEQFF	.	TRBV30	TRBJ2-1
TGTGCCAGCAGCCTTCAGTCGGGGGGAAACACTGAAGCTTTCTTT	CASSLQSGGNTEAFF	.	TRBV7-2	TRBJ1-1
TGTGCCAGCTCACCCCAAACTTTCGACAGGACCTACGAGCAGTACTTC	CASSPQTFDRTYEQYF	.	TRBV18	TRBJ2-7
TGCGCCAGCAGTTTGGGACAGGGGAATGGTGGCTACACCTTC	CASSLGQGNGGYTF	TRBD1	TRBV5-1	TRBJ1-2
TGTGCCAGCAGCTCGAGCTCCTACGAGCAGTACTTC	CASSSSSYEQYF	.	TRBV7-2	TRBJ2-7
TGCGCCAGCAGCCAAGACCAAACAGGACAGAAAGCTTTCTTT	CASSQDQTGQKAFF	.	TRBV4-3	TRBJ1-1
TGTGCCAGCAGTTACTCCCCGACAGTGAACACTGAAGCTTTCTTT	CASSYSPTVNTEAFF	.	TRBV6-6	TRBJ1-1
TGTGCCAGCAGCACGTTCAGGACAGCCACAACAAACACCATATATTTT	CASSTFRTATTNTIYF	.	TRBV5-6	TRBJ1-3
TGTGCCAGCAGCGTAGGAGGAGGGGAACAGACCCAGTACTTC	CASSVGGGEQTQYF	.	TRBV9	TRBJ2-5
TGTGCCAGCAGTTCGCGTCGCGACAGGCACACTGAAGCTTTCTTT	CASSSRRDRHTEAFF	.	TRBV11-1	TRBJ1-1
TGTGCCAGCAGCGTAGATCCAGCCTACGAGCAGTACTTC	CASSVDPAYEQYF	.	TRBV9	TRBJ2-7
TGTGCCAGCAGCTCCCCAGGGGGATACGGCTATGGCTACACCTTC	CASSSPGGYGYGYTF	TRBD1	TRBV7-9	TRBJ1-2
TGTGCCAGCAGTGAATTACAGGGAGGCAATCAGCCCCAGCATTTT	CASSELQGGNQPQHF	.	TRBV6-1	TRBJ1-5
TGCAGCGTTGACAGGGGTCGGGTCACTGAAGCTTTCTTT	CSVDRGRVTEAFF	.	TRBV29-1	TRBJ1-1
TGTGCCAGCAGCTGGGGGCAATCTGGCTACACCTTC	CASSWGQSGYTF	.	TRBV28	TRBJ1-2
TGTGCCAGCAGTGAAGGGGGACTGTATGGCTACACCTTC	CASSEGGLYGYTF	.	TRBV6-1	TRBJ1-2
TGTGCCAGCAGCTTGGAGACAGGGGTGGGCGAGCAGTACTTC	CASSLETGVGEQYF	TRBD1	TRBV7-9	TRBJ2-7
TGTGCCAGCTCACCAGCTACGGTTACGGGACAAGTTAGCTTC	CASSPATVTGQVSF	.	TRBV18	TRBJ2-7
TGTGCCAGCAGCTTAGCATCTGGTGGTCGGTCATCGGGAGTCGGCTACACCTTC	CASSLASGGRSSGVGYTF	.	TRBV7-8	TRBJ1-2
TGTGCCTGGAGTCGGGCGCAGGGTGGACCTTGGGCTTTCTTT	CAWSRAQGGPWAFF	.	TRBV30	TRBJ1-1
TGTGCCTGGAGGGAACAGTGGAACACTGAAGCTTTCTTT	CAWREQWNTEAFF	.	TRBV30	TRBJ1-1
TGTGCCAGCAGCGTAGCAGGGGGTGTCACTGAAGCTTTCTTT	CASSVAGGVTEAFF	TRBD1	TRBV9	TRBJ1-1
TGTGCCAGCAGTTTAAAGGCGGGAGGGGCCGGGGAGCTGTTTTTT	CASSLKAGGAGELFF	TRBD2	TRBV28	TRBJ2-2
TGTGCCAGCAGCTTAGGGGGGGGTAGCGGGATCGGAGACAATGAGCAGTTCTTC	CASSLGGGSGIGDNEQFF	TRBD2	TRBV7-8	TRBJ2-1
TGTGCCAGCAGTTACGGCAGGGTTGCAGAGACCCAGTACTTC	CASSYGRVAETQYF	.	TRBV6-5	TRBJ2-5
TGTGCCATCAGTGGGACTAGCGGGAGACTTCGGGCAGATACGCAGTATTTT	CAISGTSGRLRADTQYF	TRBD2	TRBV10-3	TRBJ2-3
TGCGCCAGCAGCTGGGAGGTCCACTATGGCTACACCTTC	CASSWEVHYGYTF	.	TRBV5-1	TRBJ1-2
TGTGCCACCAGCAGAGATAACAGGGTCTACATGAACACTGAAGCTTTCTTT	CATSRDNRVYMNTEAFF	.	TRBV15	TRBJ1-1